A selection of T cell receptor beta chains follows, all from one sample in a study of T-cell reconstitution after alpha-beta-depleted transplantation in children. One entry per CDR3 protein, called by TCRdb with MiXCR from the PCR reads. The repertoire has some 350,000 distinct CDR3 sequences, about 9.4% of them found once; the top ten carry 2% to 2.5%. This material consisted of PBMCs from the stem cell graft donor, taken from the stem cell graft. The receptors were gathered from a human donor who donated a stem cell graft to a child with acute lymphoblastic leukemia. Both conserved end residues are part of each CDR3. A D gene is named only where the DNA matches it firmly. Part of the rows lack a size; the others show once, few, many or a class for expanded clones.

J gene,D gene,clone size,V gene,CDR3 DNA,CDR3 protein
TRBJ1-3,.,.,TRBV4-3,TGCGCCAGCAGCCAAGGCCAGGTGGCAGAGGGGCACACCATATATTTT,CASSQGQVAEGHTIYF
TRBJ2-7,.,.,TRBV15,TGTGCCACCAGGGACAACGTTTTGGGTTTCTCCTACGAGCAGTACTTC,CATRDNVLGFSYEQYF
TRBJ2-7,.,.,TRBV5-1,TGCGCCAGCCGGGCTGGGACCGCTACCTACGAGCAGTACTTC,CASRAGTATYEQYF
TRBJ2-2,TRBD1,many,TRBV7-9,TGTGCCAGCAGCTTAAGGGACAGTCCCGGGGAGCTGTTTTTT,CASSLRDSPGELFF
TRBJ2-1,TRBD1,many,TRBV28,TGTGCCAGCAGTTCCGACAGGGGGCTTGGGAATGAGCAGTTCTTC,CASSSDRGLGNEQFF
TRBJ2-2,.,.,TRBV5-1,TGCGCCAGCAGCTTGCCGGGACCGAACACCGGGGAGCTGTTTTTT,CASSLPGPNTGELFF
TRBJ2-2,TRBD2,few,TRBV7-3,TGTGCCAGCAGCCCTTACCCACTAGCGGGAGCCGGGGAGCTGTTTTTT,CASSPYPLAGAGELFF
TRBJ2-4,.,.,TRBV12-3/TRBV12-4,TGTGCCAGCAGTCCCATTCACTTCTCGGCGGTCATTCAGTACTTC,CASSPIHFSAVIQYF
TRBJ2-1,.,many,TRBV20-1,TGCAGTGCTAGAGTACCAGATAGCGGAATCTACTGGAATGAGCAGTTCTTC,CSARVPDSGIYWNEQFF
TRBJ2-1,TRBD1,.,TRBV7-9,TGTGCCAGCAGCTTAGGGCAGGGGGCGAACGATGAGCAGTTCTTC,CASSLGQGANDEQFF
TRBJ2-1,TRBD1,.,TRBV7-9,TGTGCCAGCAGCTTAAGGGGGCAGCGCAATGAGCAGTTCTTC,CASSLRGQRNEQFF
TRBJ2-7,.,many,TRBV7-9,TGTGCCAGCAGCTTCGAGGGGAACGAGCAGTACTTC,CASSFEGNEQYF
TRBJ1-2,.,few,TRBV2,TGTGCCAGCAGCGTAGGGCCTAGCGGCTACACCTTC,CASSVGPSGYTF
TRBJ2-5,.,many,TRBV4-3,TGCGCCAGCAGCCAAGACCCCCCAGGGGTCGGTGAGACCCAGTACTTC,CASSQDPPGVGETQYF
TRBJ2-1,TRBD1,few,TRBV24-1,TGTGCCACCAGTGGGAAAACAGGGGGCTCCTACAATGAGCAGTTCTTC,CATSGKTGGSYNEQFF
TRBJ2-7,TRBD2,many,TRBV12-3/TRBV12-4,TGTGCCAGCAGTTGGAAGTCCGCGGGAGGGCCAGGGAACGAGCAGTACTTC,CASSWKSAGGPGNEQYF
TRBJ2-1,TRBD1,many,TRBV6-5,TGTGCCAGCAGTCCTTTGAGGCAGGGGGCCGAGAACAACAATGAGCAGTTCTTC,CASSPLRQGAENNNEQFF
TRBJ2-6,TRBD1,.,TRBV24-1,TGTGCCACCAGTGATGCAGGGGGCCTTGGGGCCAACGTCCTGACTTTC,CATSDAGGLGANVLTF
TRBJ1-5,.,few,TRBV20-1,TGCAGTGCTAGAGATGTCCGTACCACTAATCAGCCCCAGCATTTT,CSARDVRTTNQPQHF
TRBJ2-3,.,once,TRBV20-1,TGCAGTGCCCCACAAGTATGGGTTCTGGCAAAAAGCACAGATACGCAGTATTTT,CSAPQVWVLAKSTDTQYF
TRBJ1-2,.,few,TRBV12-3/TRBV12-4,TGTGCCAGCAGCCCCGTTCACTCAGCCCACTATGGCTACACCTTC,CASSPVHSAHYGYTF
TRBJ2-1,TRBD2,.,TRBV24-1,TGTGCCACCAGTGCGCCTAGCGGGTTCTCCTACAATGAGCAGTTCTTC,CATSAPSGFSYNEQFF
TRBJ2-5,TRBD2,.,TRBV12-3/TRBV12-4,TGTGCCAGCAGTCCCGGACTAGCGGGAGGGGTAAATAAAGAGACCCAGTACTTC,CASSPGLAGGVNKETQYF
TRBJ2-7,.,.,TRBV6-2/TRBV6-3,TGTGCCAGCAGTTACCAGGCGAGGGGTTACCAGGAGCAGTACTTC,CASSYQARGYQEQYF
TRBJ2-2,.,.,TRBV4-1,TGCGCCAGCAGCCAAAGGCAGTTAAACACCGGGGAGCTGTTTTTT,CASSQRQLNTGELFF
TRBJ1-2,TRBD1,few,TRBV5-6,TGTGCCAGCACCCGGGGACAGGGAGAAGGCTACACCTTC,CASTRGQGEGYTF
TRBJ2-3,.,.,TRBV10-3,TGTGCCATCAGTGAGTCAGTTGGCACAGATACGCAGTATTTT,CAISESVGTDTQYF
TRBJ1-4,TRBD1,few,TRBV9,TGTGCCAGCAGCGAGGGACCGGGACAGGGTCGGGAAAAACTGTTTTTT,CASSEGPGQGREKLFF
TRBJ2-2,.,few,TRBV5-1,TGCGCCAGCAGCCCAAGACTTCGGGCGATCCAGACCGGGGAGCTGTTTTTT,CASSPRLRAIQTGELFF
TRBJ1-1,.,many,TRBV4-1,TGCGCCAGCAGCCAGGGTACTGAAGCTTTCTTT,CASSQGTEAFF
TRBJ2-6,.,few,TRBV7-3,TGTGCCAGCAGCGGACGAGTAGGTACTGGGGCCAACGTCCTGACTTTC,CASSGRVGTGANVLTF
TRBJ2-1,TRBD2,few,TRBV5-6,TGTGCCAGCAGCCTGGGACTAGCGGGAGATCTTCTTCTCTTCAATGAGCAGTTCTTC,CASSLGLAGDLLLFNEQFF
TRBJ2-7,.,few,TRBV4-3,TGCGCCAGCAGCCAACGCCGGGACAATTCCTACGAGCAGTACTTC,CASSQRRDNSYEQYF
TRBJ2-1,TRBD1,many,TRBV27,TGTGCCAGCAGTCTCCGACAGGGTCTCGACAATGAGCAGTTCTTC,CASSLRQGLDNEQFF
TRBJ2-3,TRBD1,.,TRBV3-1,TGTGCCAGCAGCCATGCCGGGACAGGGGGCGCGGATACGCAGTATTTT,CASSHAGTGGADTQYF
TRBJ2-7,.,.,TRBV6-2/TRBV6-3,TGTGCCAGCAGTTACTCGAAACAGGCTGCCTTGGAGCAGTACTTC,CASSYSKQAALEQYF
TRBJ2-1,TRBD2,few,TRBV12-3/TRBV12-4,TGTGCCAGCACCCCGGAGCTAGCGGGGGTCAATGAGCAGTTCTTC,CASTPELAGVNEQFF
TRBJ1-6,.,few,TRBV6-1,TGTGCCAGCAGTGAAGGGACACTTAATAATTCACCCCTCCACTTT,CASSEGTLNNSPLHF
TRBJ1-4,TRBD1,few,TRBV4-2,TGTGCCAGCAGCAAGACAGGGGCCGCACGGAATGAAAAACTGTTTTTT,CASSKTGAARNEKLFF
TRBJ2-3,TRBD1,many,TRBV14,TGTGCCAGCAGCCAAGATCAGACAGGGGGCATGACAGATACGCAGTATTTT,CASSQDQTGGMTDTQYF
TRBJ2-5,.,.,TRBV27,TGTGCCAGCAGGCCGGGACTGCCGGGGACCCAGTACTTC,CASRPGLPGTQYF
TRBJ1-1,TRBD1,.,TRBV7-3,TGTGCCAGCAGCGGCGACAGGGGGTCCACTGAAGCTTTCTTT,CASSGDRGSTEAFF
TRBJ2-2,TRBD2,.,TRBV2,TGTGCCAGCAGTGAAGCGGGCCTAGCGGGAGGACCGGCCGGGGAGCTGTTTTTT,CASSEAGLAGGPAGELFF
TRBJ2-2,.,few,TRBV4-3,TGCGCCAGCAGCCAAGCCTTAGCGGACAATGCCGGGGAGCTGTTTTTT,CASSQALADNAGELFF
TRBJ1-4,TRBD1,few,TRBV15,TGTGCCACCAGCAAAGGACAGGGGGCTGGTGGGAATGAAAAACTGTTTTTT,CATSKGQGAGGNEKLFF
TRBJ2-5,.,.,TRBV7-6,TGTGCCAGCAGCTGGTCATGGCCCAACCAAGAGACCCAGTACTTC,CASSWSWPNQETQYF
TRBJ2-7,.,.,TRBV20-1,TGCAGTGCTATCTTCCGGGAAGGTGGCTACGAGCAGTACTTC,CSAIFREGGYEQYF
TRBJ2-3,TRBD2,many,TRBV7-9,TGTGCCAGCAGCCCGATTAGCGGGAGTGGAGGAGATACGCAGTATTTT,CASSPISGSGGDTQYF
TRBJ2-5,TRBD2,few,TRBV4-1,TGCGCCAGCAGCCAACTAGGGACTAGCGGGCTACAAGAAGAGACCCAGTACTTC,CASSQLGTSGLQEETQYF
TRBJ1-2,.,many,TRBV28,TGTGCCAGCACCTCGGGGGGAACTAACTATGGCTACACCTTC,CASTSGGTNYGYTF